These 9 T cell receptor beta chains were all obtained from the same sample, sequenced in a study of control samples from healthy donors and cancer patients. Data came from immunoSEQ multiplex PCR; TCRdb stores just in-frame clones and leaves some out. The data hold 150,000 to 200,000 clones, with approximately 96% observed a single time. The sequencing sample was made of blood. The receptors derive from a woman aged 35 to 49 in good health.

On this clone itself: This sample also contains other DNA sequences that code for the same CDR3. The chain uses TRBV11-2 and TRBJ2-7, with D unresolved. Per the germline V gene, CDR1 is SGHAT and CDR2 is FQNNGV. The length of the CDR3 is 14 residues. V lost 0 bases and J 1 base, leaving 7 bases between the germline ends. The CDR3 loop reads CASSLESVSYEQYF. Written as DNA, the CDR3 is TGTGCCAGCAGCTTAGAGTCAGTTTCCTACGAGCAGTACTTC.

The chain joins TRBV18 to TRBJ1-2; no reliable D call. The germline V and J ends were trimmed by 3 bases and 0 bases, with 11 bases remaining between them. The CDR3 totals 15 residues. Germline V gene lookup returns CDR1 KGHSH and CDR2 LQKENI. The CDR3 DNA reads as TGTGCCAGCTCACCGCAGGCTGATCCTAACTATGGCTACACCTTC. Residues: CASSPQADPNYGYTF.

The V call is TRBV7-9, the J call TRBJ2-5, with no clear D. Trimming took 1 base from V and 1 from J, leaving 16 bases between them. Germline CDR1 and CDR2: SEHNR and FQNEAQ (reference sequence). The CDR3 consists of 17 residues. The chain's CDR3 is CASSLVSSGTTQETQYF. Written as DNA, the CDR3 is TGTGCCAGCAGCTTAGTGAGTTCTGGAACTACCCAAGAGACCCAGTACTTC.

This clone has more than one count but fewer than ten. The chain recombines TRBV2 with TRBJ2-5; 7 nucleotides line up with TRBD2. The V gene end was trimmed by 9 bases and the J gene end by 5 bases; junction bases not matched to a gene: 6. The germline V gene has CDR1 SNHLY and CDR2 FYNNEI. The CDR3 spans 12 residues. The DNA of the CDR3 is TGTGCCAGTTTACTAGCGTCGGAGACCCAGTACTTC. The encoded protein is CASLLASETQYF.

The gene calls are TRBV6-5 and TRBJ2-5, with D maybe TRBD2 (6 bases). In germline, CDR1 is MNHEY, CDR2 SVGAGI. The CDR3 sequence is 12 residues long. Trimming took off 7 bases at V and 1 base at J, with 7 bases between the two ends. CDR3 DNA: TGTGCCAGCATCGGGAGCCAAGAGACCCAGTACTTC. It specifies CASIGSQETQYF.

This clone appeared once. V gene TRBV2 combines with J gene TRBJ1-1; no clear D. Per germline, CDR1 SNHLY and CDR2 FYNNEI. The CDR3 is 13 residues long. The ends were cut back, 9 bases at V and 1 base at J, with 12 bases in the middle. The CDR3 here is CASKGDPNTEAFF. The CDR3 region has the DNA TGTGCCAGTAAAGGTGACCCGAACACTGAAGCTTTCTTT.

The chain couples TRBV4-3 to TRBJ1-6, with 8 bases fitting TRBD1. Unmatched junction bases numbered 2, after V lost 4 bases and J lost 0 bases. The CDR3 consists of 16 residues. Germline CDR1 LGHNA, CDR2 YSLEER. The CDR3 nucleotides read TGCGCCAGCAGCCTCCAGGGGGCCTCCTATAATTCACCCCTCCACTTT. It is translated as CASSLQGASYNSPLHF.

The chain couples TRBV5-5 to TRBJ1-1; 7 nucleotides align to TRBD1. The CDR3 covers 12 residues. Germline CDR1 and CDR2: SGHKS and YYEKEE (reference sequence). Trimming took 4 bases from V and 11 from J; bases not matched to a gene: 8. CDR3 nucleotide sequence: TGTGCCAGCAGCCTAACAGGGGTGGAGGCTTTCTTT. Translation: CASSLTGVEAFF. The whole variable domain, filled in from reference TRBV5-5 and TRBJ1-1, reads DAGVTQSPTHLIKTRGQQVTLRCSPISGHKSVSWYQQVLGQGPQFIFQYYEKEERGRGNFPDRFSARQFPNYSSELNVNALLLGDSALYLCASSLTGVEAFFGQGTRLTVV.

V and J are TRBV6-5 and TRBJ2-5; D is possibly TRBD2 (5 bases). The CDR3 loop spans 14 amino acids. Germline loops: CDR1 MNHEY, CDR2 SVGAGI. The V and J ends lost 4 bases and 13 bases respectively, with 22 bases between them. CDR3: CASSSAVGASKRYF. The CDR3, as DNA: TGTGCCAGCAGTTCTGCTGTGGGAGCTTCCAAGCGGTACTTC.